This TCR beta chain was identified in a study of blood T cell repertoires in COVID-19. As processed by the authors: Nucleated cell counts were estimated from reference gene primer amplification. TCRdb keeps only in-frame clones here, not all; method: immunoSEQ multiplex PCR. V and J calls and clone size come straight from that table; D and trimming were deduced from the DNA. The table includes about 240,000 clones, 88% detected once. The CDR3 spans 12 residues. CDR1 is MNHNY and CDR2 is SVGAGI in the germline V gene (reference sequence). V was cut by 6 bases and J by 4 bases, with 7 bases left in between.

The sequence was obtained from a woman between 35 and 50 years old who had recovered from COVID-19. Sequenced: peripheral blood. This chain uses TRBV6-6 with TRBJ1-5; D call uncertain. Written as DNA, the CDR3 is TGTGCCAGCAGACAGAAGAATCAGCCCCAGCATTTT. Its translation is CASRQKNQPQHF.